Detailed here is one T cell receptor (beta chain). This clone was seen ten or more times. The target of this receptor is not known. No per-base quality is available; no much larger clone lies one base away. These data originate in a study of metastatic and nonmetastatic thyroid tumors (TCRdb year 2020). With regard to the full study: The researchers compared repertoires between peripheral blood samples and tumor or nodule tissue samples from patients with malignant or benign thyroid disease.

Before undergoing thyroid surgery, none of the patients had been given any kind of treatment. Using T-cell receptor beta sequencing, the study looked back at clinical samples from patients collected from the early 2010s to the late 2010s. The investigation overall reported the following: In both blood and tumor samples, TCR beta diversity was reported to be significantly higher in malignant tumors than in benign nodules.

V and J are truncated by 1 base and 4 bases respectively, leaving an intervening sequence of 17 bases. The CDR3 contains 17 residues, cysteine and phenylalanine counted. Just CDR3 DNA is preserved here, 51 bases in frame from base 1. CDR1 and CDR2 were assigned from the germline V gene as SGHRS and YFSETQ. Library method: PCR. Sequencing used an Illumina HiSeq 4000. High-throughput sequencing was used to profile the CDR3 region of the TCR beta-chain in every patient. The authors processed their data as follows. CDR3 differences across clinicopathological groups were used to build a classifier for discriminating distant-metastatic papillary thyroid cancer patients. The Shannon index was used to measure repertoire diversity, and the Morisita-Horn index was used to measure how similar tumor and blood repertoires were. In-frame beta chains were kept once TCRdb had trimmed the public reads at Q25 with fastp and called clones with MiXCR. These V and J calls rely on TCRdb rather than the paper's analysis. The sample profile shows roughly 24,000 clones; more than 15% of them were found once. The top ten clonotypes cover roughly 2.8% of the sample.

The specimen sequenced was adjacent normal tissue. The sequence derives from a male donor with papillary thyroid cancer or a benign thyroid nodule (not recorded which). Some clones in this sample may be carry-over from other donors' samples. The chain uses TRBV5-1 and TRBJ2-2; a weak D assignment points to TRBD2 (5 bases agree). At the DNA level, the sequence is TGCGCCAGCAGCTTGTTGGTGGGTGCGGGTCGCACCGGGGAGCTGTTTTTT. Its protein is CASSLLVGAGRTGELFF.